A selection of T cell receptor beta chains follows, all from one sample in a study of shared clonotypes between healthy human individuals. Some clones are missing from TCRdb's copy, which holds only in-frame ones; the method was immunoSEQ multiplex PCR. The table lists about 2 million clones, roughly 94% of them singletons. Sequencing was done on a sample of naive CD8+ T cells sorted from blood. The receptors were gathered from a man between 18 and 29 years old in good health. Both conserved end residues are part of each CDR3. The D gene is left open where the match is weak. A row's size may be missing; if present it is once, few, many or a size class.

J gene,D gene,CDR3 length,clone size,V gene,CDR3 DNA,CDR3 protein
TRBJ2-3,TRBD2,18,NA,TRBV19,TGTGCCAGTAGTGTAACGAGCGGGAGTCTAACTAGCACAGATACGCAGTATTTT,CASSVTSGSLTSTDTQYF
TRBJ2-7,TRBD2,16,NA,TRBV28,TGTGCCAGCAGTTCCCGGGATAGCGGGGGGTACTACGAGCAGTACTTC,CASSSRDSGGYYEQYF
TRBJ2-7,TRBD1,14,NA,TRBV28,TGTGCCAGCAGTTTCTCGGACAGGGCCTACGAGCAGTACTTC,CASSFSDRAYEQYF
TRBJ1-4,NA,14,NA,TRBV27,TGTGCCAGCAGTTTAATCCCGGGGAATGAAAAACTGTTTTTT,CASSLIPGNEKLFF
TRBJ2-7,NA,14,NA,TRBV12-5,TGTGCTAGTGGTTTCCCAGGGCCCGCCTACGAGCAGTACTTC,CASGFPGPAYEQYF
TRBJ2-3,TRBD2,15,NA,TRBV10-2,TGCGCCAGCAGATTTAGCGGGGGGGATGGAGATACGCAGTATTTT,CASRFSGGDGDTQYF
TRBJ2-7,NA,14,NA,TRBV28,TGTGCCAGCAGTCAATTGGGGGCCACCTACGAGCAGTACTTC,CASSQLGATYEQYF
TRBJ1-1,NA,14,NA,TRBV7-9,TGTGCCAGCAGCTTCGGGGGTACGAACACTGAAGCTTTCTTT,CASSFGGTNTEAFF
TRBJ2-5,TRBD1,15,NA,TRBV7-9,TGTGCCAGCAGCTTGACAGGACAGGGGGTAGAGACCCAGTACTTC,CASSLTGQGVETQYF
TRBJ2-1,TRBD2,15,few,TRBV5-4,TGTGCCAGCAGCCCTCCGGGACTAGGACACAATGAGCAGTTCTTC,CASSPPGLGHNEQFF
TRBJ1-1,NA,13,NA,TRBV28,TGTGCCAGCAGTTTATACGGGGGCACTGAAGCTTTCTTT,CASSLYGGTEAFF
TRBJ1-2,TRBD1,15,NA,TRBV28,TGTGCCAGCAGATTTACCGCCGGGACAGGGAGTGGCTACACCTTC,CASRFTAGTGSGYTF
TRBJ2-2,NA,17,NA,TRBV27,TGTGCCAGCAGCTCCTCGTCGGGGGCCCTTAGCACCGGGGAGCTGTTTTTT,CASSSSSGALSTGELFF
TRBJ1-2,NA,17,once,TRBV5-5,TGTGCCAGCAGCAGTCCTTCCCGGGGAGGGGGACTCGATGGCTACACCTTC,CASSSPSRGGGLDGYTF
TRBJ2-7,NA,13,NA,TRBV29-1,TGCAGCGTTGGTGACGGGAGCTCCTACGAGCAGTACTTC,CSVGDGSSYEQYF
TRBJ2-3,TRBD1,18,NA,TRBV4-1,TGCGCCAGCAGCCAAGATCCAGGGGGACAACAGAGCACAGATACGCAGTATTTT,CASSQDPGGQQSTDTQYF
TRBJ1-6,TRBD1,15,once,TRBV19,TGTGCCAGTACCATAACGACAGGGGGAAATTCACCCCTCCACTTT,CASTITTGGNSPLHF
TRBJ1-4,NA,16,NA,TRBV11-2,TGTGCCAGCAGCTTAGGATCGGGCCTGGGTAATGAAAAACTGTTTTTT,CASSLGSGLGNEKLFF
TRBJ1-1,NA,11,NA,TRBV20-1,TGCAGTGCTACAGGGGACACTGAAGCTTTCTTT,CSATGDTEAFF
TRBJ1-2,NA,15,NA,TRBV27,TGTGCCAGCAGATTAGAGGGTAGGGCTAACTATGGCTACACCTTC,CASRLEGRANYGYTF
TRBJ2-7,NA,13,NA,TRBV5-4,TGTGCCAGCAGCTTGGAATCAGGGAGCGAGCAGTACTTC,CASSLESGSEQYF
TRBJ2-2,TRBD2,16,NA,TRBV4-1,TGCGCCAGCAGCCAAGTGGGGACTAGGTTTGAGGGGGAGCTGTTTTTT,CASSQVGTRFEGELFF
TRBJ2-1,TRBD2,16,NA,TRBV9,TGTGCCAGCAGCGTAGGAGGACTAGCGGGAAACTATGAGCAGTTCTTC,CASSVGGLAGNYEQFF
TRBJ2-1,NA,15,NA,TRBV5-1,TGCGCCAGCAGCTTTTTCCCAGGGGCAGGCAATGAGCAGTTCTTC,CASSFFPGAGNEQFF
TRBJ2-2,NA,13,few,TRBV6-4,TGTGCCAGCAGTAGAGTAGGCACCGGGGAGCTGTTTTTT,CASSRVGTGELFF
TRBJ2-1,NA,14,once,TRBV28,TGTGCCAGCAGTAAGGGACACGCCTACAATGAGCAGTTCTTC,CASSKGHAYNEQFF
TRBJ2-1,TRBD2,15,NA,TRBV6-5,TGTGCCAGCAGTTCCGGGACTAGCGGGAGGGATGAGCAGTTCTTC,CASSSGTSGRDEQFF
TRBJ2-5,NA,14,NA,TRBV27,TGTGCCAGCTCGGGACTGATGGAGGAGGAGACCCAGTACTTC,CASSGLMEEETQYF
TRBJ2-1,TRBD2,16,NA,TRBV9,TGTGCCAGCAGCGCCTCAGAGGCGGGAGGGCCTAATGAGCAGTTCTTC,CASSASEAGGPNEQFF
TRBJ2-1,NA,14,NA,TRBV10-2,TGCGCCAGCAGTGAGACTAGTTGGCAGAATGAGCAGTTCTTC,CASSETSWQNEQFF
TRBJ2-7,TRBD1,17,NA,TRBV7-9,TGTGCCAGCAGCCCTCACCCAATTGGGACAGTAGGGTACGAGCAGTACTTC,CASSPHPIGTVGYEQYF